The rows below give T cell receptor beta chains drawn from one sample of a study of patients and donors after allogeneic stem cell transplantation. TCRdb reanalysed the RT-PCR reads using MiXCR and keeps one entry per CDR3 protein. The sample lists approximately 210,000 distinct CDR3 sequences, about 40% occurring once. Sequences were obtained from blood, either unsorted or a sorted T cell fraction (not recorded which). These receptors were collected from a human donor who was either an allogeneic HSCT recipient or a stem cell or donor lymphocyte infusion donor (not recorded which). It is not recorded whose cells these are; they may come from a transplant donor. Each CDR3 is given with its conserved first and last residue.

V,CDR3
TRBV3-1,CASSQDGRQRAGNTIYF
TRBV20-1,CSARVRTSQETQYF
TRBV12-3/TRBV12-4,CASSWIRAMGVTEAFF
TRBV27,CASRGDRFGSSEKLFF
TRBV7-8,CASSRRDRFLIGQYF
TRBV28,CASSWTGEKDTEAFF
TRBV20-1,CSALGLTSSYEQYF
TRBV7-9,CASSSLTGRETQYF
TRBV24-1,CATRGSRGNEQFF
TRBV19,CASSWDYYNEQFF